The T cell receptor beta chain under discussion was sequenced for a study of graft-versus-host responses after intestinal transplantation. General study points: GvH clones occurred in recipient marrow; some first appeared in ileum or blood.

Note on this clone: Its antigen remains unknown.

V shed 6 bases and J shed 2 bases, with 6 bases lying between them. CDR1 and CDR2 from the germline V gene are GTSNPN and SVGIG (reference sequence). This CDR3 is 11 amino acids long. Profiling relied on immunoSEQ multiplex PCR, and the TCRdb table lists in-frame clones only, not all of them. The sample lists some 90,000 clones, approximately 90% occurring once. The origin of this receptor is a human donor who was the organ donor for an intestinal transplant. The chain is built from TRBV30 and TRBJ2-3; no firm D call. The sample was unstimulated CD8+ T cells sorted from spleen or lymph node cells, taken before transplant. CDR3 sequence: CACLLTDTQYF. For the CDR3, the DNA is TGTGCCTGCCTTCTCACAGATACGCAGTATTTT. Complete variable domain (other parts from reference TRBV30 and TRBJ2-3): SQTIHQWPATLVQPVGSPLSLECTVEGTSNPNLYWYRQAAGRGLQLLFYSVGIGQISSEVPQNLSASRPQDRQFILSSKKLLLSDSGFYLCACLLTDTQYFGPGTRLTVL.